These 27 T cell receptor beta chains were sequenced from one sample in a study of OX40 agonist ivuxolimab in advanced cancers. Method: immunoSEQ multiplex PCR; TCRdb's copy keeps in-frame clones and lacks some. The data contain some 80,000 clones, around 85% of them singletons. The input for sequencing was CD4+ or CD8+ T cells sorted from blood, taken in a trial of the OX40 agonist ivuxolimab. The source of these receptors is an adult with an advanced solid tumor such as melanoma, head and neck, liver or kidney cancer.

This clone was counted once. The junction and the germline gene differ at one end; a read error may be behind it. V is TRBV18 and J is TRBJ2-7; D might be TRBD1 (5 bases). Germline lookup yields CDR1 KGHSH and CDR2 LQKENI. The CDR3 sequence is 13 residues long. DNA for the CDR3: TGTGCCAGCTCACCTCAGGGCTCCAACGAGCAGTACTTC. This codes for CASSPQGSNEQYF.

Written as DNA, the CDR3 is TGTGCCAGCAGTCACCAGGGGAGTTTAGGGGAGACCCAGTACTTC. This gives the protein CASSHQGSLGETQYF. The V and J genes are TRBV7-2 and TRBJ2-5; D perhaps matches TRBD1 (6 bases). The CDR3 runs 15 residues. V was cut by 6 bases and J by 5 bases, with 19 bases left in between. Germline-derived CDR1 and CDR2 are SGHTA and FQGNSA.

This rearrangement joins TRBV27 to TRBJ2-3; D could derive from TRBD1 or TRBD2 (5 bases each). V was shortened by 5 bases and J by 1 base, with 16 bases between the two germline ends. Germline V gene lookup returns CDR1 MNHEY and CDR2 SMNVEV (reference sequence). The CDR3 spans 16 residues. The CDR3 loop reads CASSRLQGPGTDTQYF. CDR3 DNA: TGTGCCAGCAGTCGGTTGCAGGGACCAGGCACAGATACGCAGTATTTT.

V is TRBV2 and J is TRBJ2-5, with 7 nucleotides matching TRBD1. Judging by the DNA end, TRBJ2-7 fits better; the J call may be wrong. The CDR3 is made up of 13 amino acids. Per germline, CDR1 SNHLY and CDR2 FYNNEI. Written as DNA, the CDR3 is TGTGCCAGCATCTTCGACAGGGCAAGCGAGCAGTACTTC. Amino acids: CASIFDRASEQYF.

V usage is TRBV4-2 and J usage is TRBJ1-2; D gene uncertain. Trimming stripped 0 bases from V and 8 bases from J, with 10 bases between. The CDR3 loop spans 13 amino acids. Germline V lookup: CDR1 LGHNA, CDR2 YNFKEQ. CDR3 protein: CASSQETRRGYTF. The CDR3 DNA reads as TGTGCCAGCAGCCAAGAGACCCGGCGGGGCTACACCTTC.

The chain has TRBV5-6 and TRBJ1-2; D is possibly TRBD1 (5 bases). CDR1 is SGHDT, CDR2 YYEEEE, per germline. Between the trimmed V and J ends, which lost 0 bases and 2 bases, there was a span of 8 bases. The CDR3 loop spans 14 amino acids. The CDR3 DNA sequence: TGTGCCAGCAGCTTGGCTGGGGGGAACTATGGCTACACCTTC. Translated, it gives CASSLAGGNYGYTF. Variable domain in full (rest from reference TRBV5-6 and TRBJ1-2): DAGVTQSPTHLIKTRGQQVTLRCSPKSGHDTVSWYQQALGQGPQFIFQYYEEEERQRGNFPDRFSGHQFPNYSSELNVNALLLGDSALYLCASSLAGGNYGYTFGSGTRLTVV.

This clone came up a few times. This chain uses TRBV5-1 with TRBJ2-5; no reliable D call. The CDR3 runs to 16 residues. V shed 5 bases and J shed 5 bases, with 22 bases lying between them. CDR1 is SGHRS and CDR2 is YFSETQ in the germline V gene. The DNA for the CDR3 is TGCGCCAGCAGGCTAGAGCCGGGTGCCTTCGGGGAGACCCAGTACTTC. Amino acids: CASRLEPGAFGETQYF. The whole variable domain, filled in from reference TRBV5-1 and TRBJ2-5, reads KAGVTQTPRYLIKTRGQQVTLSCSPISGHRSVSWYQQTPGQGLQFLFEYFSETQRNKGNFPGRFSGRQFSNSRSEMNVSTLELGDSALYLCASRLEPGAFGETQYFGPGTRLLVL.

This chain connects TRBV5-4 to TRBJ2-7; tentative D call: TRBD1 (6 bases). Trimming took 4 bases from V and 5 from J, leaving 16 bases between them. The CDR3 sequence is 14 residues long. CDR1 SGHNT and CDR2 YYREEE come from the germline V gene (reference sequence). The CDR3 sequence is CASSLNRVKDEQYF. The CDR3, as DNA: TGTGCCAGCAGCCTCAACAGGGTGAAGGACGAGCAGTACTTC.

V and J are TRBV6-6 and TRBJ1-6; a possible D gene is TRBD1 (5 bases). The germline V gene encodes CDR1 MNHNY and CDR2 SVGAGI (reference sequence). The V end was cut by 0 bases, the J end by 8 bases, with 8 bases between. The CDR3 loop spans 14 amino acids. The CDR3 bases are TGTGCCAGCAGTTACTCAGGGGAAGATTCACCCCTCCACTTT. This sequence encodes CASSYSGEDSPLHF.

Only one count was recorded for this clone. This chain connects TRBV2 to TRBJ1-3, with 7 bases matching TRBD1. The V gene's germline CDR1 is SNHLY and CDR2 FYNNEI. The J segment lost 0 bases and the V segment lost 5 bases, leaving 10 bases of the junction unmatched. The CDR3 length is 17 residues. As DNA, the CDR3 is TGTGCCAGCAGTCTCCAGGGGACAGCGAGCTCTGGAAACACCATATATTTT. Translating it yields CASSLQGTASSGNTIYF.

This clone was picked up one time. This sequence joins TRBV9 and TRBJ2-3; 11 bases match TRBD2. The length of the CDR3 is 16 residues. Trimming removed 0 bases from V and 6 bases from J; junction bases left unmatched: 6. Germline V gives CDR1 SGDLS, CDR2 YYNGEE. CDR3 residues: CASSVEGLAVPDTQYF. CDR3 DNA: TGTGCCAGCAGCGTAGAGGGACTAGCGGTCCCCGATACGCAGTATTTT.

The V and J genes are TRBV4-3 and TRBJ1-2, with TRBD1 matching 9 bases. J was trimmed by 6 bases and V by 2 bases; bases with no gene match: 10. The germline V gene encodes CDR1 LGHNA and CDR2 YSLEER. CDR3 length: 16 residues. This CDR3 reads CASSQRPGTGLDGYTF. As DNA, the CDR3 is TGCGCCAGCAGCCAACGTCCCGGGACAGGGCTCGATGGCTACACCTTC.

The V gene is TRBV9, the J gene TRBJ2-3; D ambiguous. The CDR3 contains 14 residues. The V end was cut by 4 bases, the J end by 3 bases, with 12 bases between. Per the germline V gene, CDR1 is SGDLS and CDR2 is YYNGEE. The CDR3 region is CASSLDPWTDTQYF. The CDR3, as DNA: TGTGCCAGCAGCCTTGACCCCTGGACAGATACGCAGTATTTT.

V and J are TRBV28 and TRBJ2-7; no firm D call. Germline CDR1 is MDHEN and CDR2 is SYDVKM. Trimming cost V 5 bases and J 2 bases, with 13 bases left between them. The CDR3 extends over 14 amino acids. CDR3 in amino acids: CASSPAMGTYEQYF. The CDR3 DNA follows: TGTGCCAGCAGTCCCGCAATGGGGACCTACGAGCAGTACTTC.

This clone appeared a single time. The rearrangement joins TRBV2 to TRBJ1-4, with D maybe TRBD1 (5 bases). This CDR3 has 15 amino acids. Trimming cost V 6 bases and J 3 bases, with 14 bases left between them. Germline values: CDR1 SNHLY, CDR2 FYNNEI. The CDR3 region has the DNA TGTGCCAGCAGCCGGGACGGCGCCCCTAATGAAAAACTGTTTTTT. This translates into CASSRDGAPNEKLFF. Based on the CDR3 plus reference TRBV2 and TRBJ1-4, the full variable domain is EPEVTQTPSHQVTQMGQEVILRCVPISNHLYFYWYRQILGQKVEFLVSFYNNEISEKSEIFDDQFSVERPDGSNFTLKIRSTKLEDSAMYFCASSRDGAPNEKLFFGSGTQLSVL.

The CDR3 protein is CASSSRRDRGKNGYTF. The CDR3 DNA follows: TGTGCCAGCAGCTCCCGAAGGGACAGGGGGAAAAATGGCTACACCTTC. The V call is TRBV11-2, the J call TRBJ1-2; 11 bases align to TRBD1. The CDR3 is made up of 16 amino acids. The germline gives CDR1 SGHAT, CDR2 FQNNGV. Trimming at V came to 4 bases and at J to 6 bases, leaving 10 bases not matched to a gene. Based on the CDR3 plus reference TRBV11-2 and TRBJ1-2, the full variable domain is EAGVAQSPRYKIIEKRQSVAFWCNPISGHATLYWYQQILGQGPKLLIQFQNNGVVDDSQLPKDRFSAERLKGVDSTLKIQPAKLEDSAVYLCASSSRRDRGKNGYTFGSGTRLTVV.

The chain is built from TRBV7-2 and TRBJ2-5; D might be TRBD1 or TRBD2, each matching 5 bases. The CDR3 length is 12 residues. CDR1 and CDR2 (germline): SGHTA, FQGNSA. Trimming removed 5 bases from V and 5 bases from J, with 9 bases in between. The CDR3 region is CASSGWGETQYF. The CDR3 coding sequence is TGTGCCAGCAGCGGGTGGGGGGAGACCCAGTACTTC.

In this sample, this clone turned up a few times. This sequence joins TRBV19 and TRBJ1-5; 7 nucleotides match TRBD1. Per germline, CDR1 LNHDA and CDR2 SQIVND (reference sequence). This CDR3 region has 13 residues. J was trimmed by 7 bases and V by 7 bases; bases with no gene match: 7. The CDR3 loop is CASIQGMGQPQHF. CDR3 bases: TGTGCCAGTATACAGGGGATGGGACAGCCCCAGCATTTT.

The rearrangement links TRBV30 to TRBJ1-1; no firm D call. CDR3 length equals 12 residues. The germline CDR1 and CDR2 sequences are GTSNPN and SVGIG (reference sequence). Deletions cut 5 bases from V and 4 bases from J, with 11 bases between. The CDR3 here is CAWARWLTEAFF. CDR3 nucleotide sequence: TGTGCCTGGGCACGGTGGCTCACTGAAGCTTTCTTT.

The chain recombines TRBV2 with TRBJ1-5; TRBD1 might be the D (5 bases). There are 15 residues in the CDR3. Germline V gives CDR1 SNHLY, CDR2 FYNNEI. The ends were cut back, 2 bases at V and 1 base at J, with 9 bases in the middle. This CDR3 is CASSEMRDSNQPQHF. CDR3 nucleotide sequence: TGTGCCAGCAGTGAAATGAGGGACAGCAATCAGCCCCAGCATTTT.

The chain is built from TRBV19 and TRBJ1-6; a possible D gene is TRBD1 (5 bases). Germline V gene data show CDR1 as LNHDA and CDR2 as SQIVND (reference sequence). This CDR3 comprises 15 residues. Trimming stripped 6 bases from V and 10 bases from J, with 19 bases between. This CDR3 reads CASRPTGTTESPLHF. Written as DNA, the CDR3 is TGTGCCAGTAGACCAACCGGGACTACGGAATCACCCCTCCACTTT.

This clone has a single count. The chain carries TRBV14 and TRBJ2-5, with D perhaps being TRBD1 or TRBD2 (6 bases each). Germline assignment: CDR1 SGHDN and CDR2 FVKESK. V was shortened by 0 bases and J by 5 bases, with 19 bases between the two germline ends. The CDR3 is 17 residues long. CDR3: CASSQDWRLVGGETQYF. CDR3 nucleotide sequence: TGTGCCAGCAGCCAAGATTGGCGGCTCGTGGGGGGCGAGACCCAGTACTTC.

The J gene is TRBJ1-3, the V gene TRBV7-2; maybe TRBD1 (5 bases). This CDR3 is 15 amino acids long. Germline loops: CDR1 SGHTA, CDR2 FQGNSA. V was shortened by 7 bases and J by 4 bases, with 17 bases between the two germline ends. The CDR3, as DNA: TGTGCCAGCACCCTGGGGGGAGGAGAGGGAAACACCATATATTTT. It translates to CASTLGGGEGNTIYF. Together with reference TRBV7-2 and TRBJ1-3, the CDR3 gives the full variable domain: GAGVSQSPSNKVTEKGKDVELRCDPISGHTALYWYRQSLGQGLEFLIYFQGNSAPDKSGLPSDRFSAERTGGSVSTLTIQRTQQEDSAVYLCASTLGGGEGNTIYFGEGSWLTVV.

This chain joins TRBV4-2 and TRBJ1-2; 7 nucleotides match TRBD1. V dropped 5 bases and J dropped 2; count of bases not matched to a gene: 8. The CDR3 sequence is 15 residues long. Germline-derived CDR1 and CDR2 are LGHNA and YNFKEQ. This chain's CDR3 is CASSSDATGNYGYTF. The CDR3 region has the DNA TGTGCCAGCAGCTCAGACGCGACAGGGAACTATGGCTACACCTTC.

This clone was seen a single time. The chain recombines TRBV7-2 with TRBJ2-1; 9 bases fit TRBD2. This CDR3 has 17 residues. Per germline, CDR1 SGHTA and CDR2 FQGNSA. Germline trimming cut 5 bases from V and 1 base from J; bases unmatched to any gene: 9. CDR3 DNA: TGTGCCAGCAGCCGGACTAGCGCCCTGGGGTCCTACAATGAGCAGTTCTTC. Protein sequence: CASSRTSALGSYNEQFF.

The V gene is TRBV29-1, the J gene TRBJ1-2, with TRBD1 as a possible D gene (6 bases). The germline V gene encodes CDR1 SQVTM and CDR2 ANQGSEA. The CDR3 contains 13 residues. Trimming removed 1 base at V and 8 bases at J, with 14 bases between. As DNA, the CDR3 is TGCAGCGTTGAAGGGACAGTCGGCGGAGGCTACACCTTC. Amino acid sequence: CSVEGTVGGGYTF.

The chain uses TRBV7-2 and TRBJ1-2; D uncertain. Between the trimmed V and J ends, which lost 4 bases and 7 bases, there was a span of 16 bases. Germline V lookup: CDR1 SGHTA, CDR2 FQGNSA. The CDR3 is made up of 14 amino acids. In DNA form, the CDR3 reads TGTGCCAGCAGCTCCAACCGAGGCCGTTCTGGCTACACCTTC. It translates to CASSSNRGRSGYTF.